This record looks at one T cell receptor beta chain sequence and its context. Its cognate antigen is unknown. The sample originates from a study of cytomegalovirus exposure and HLA in healthy donors. V was cut by 5 bases and J by 4 bases, with 11 bases left in between. CDR1 is SNHLY and CDR2 is FYNNEI in the germline V gene. CDR3 length: 14 amino acids. Points from the study as a whole: Indistinguishable V segments, including TRBV6-2 and TRBV6-3, were excluded.

With 60 Vbeta and 13 Jbeta primers, the PCR was carried out. Some clones are missing from TCRdb's copy, which holds only in-frame ones; the method was immunoSEQ multiplex PCR. The sample lists some 170,000 clones; around 69% were seen once. The chain has TRBV2 and TRBJ1-4, with a tentative D call TRBD1 (5 bases). The specimen sequenced was PBMCs. This TCR was recovered from a woman aged 30 to 39 in good health and CMV-seronegative. DNA for the CDR3: TGTGCCAGCAGTAGACAGCCTAATAATGAAAAACTGTTTTTT. Protein product: CASSRQPNNEKLFF.